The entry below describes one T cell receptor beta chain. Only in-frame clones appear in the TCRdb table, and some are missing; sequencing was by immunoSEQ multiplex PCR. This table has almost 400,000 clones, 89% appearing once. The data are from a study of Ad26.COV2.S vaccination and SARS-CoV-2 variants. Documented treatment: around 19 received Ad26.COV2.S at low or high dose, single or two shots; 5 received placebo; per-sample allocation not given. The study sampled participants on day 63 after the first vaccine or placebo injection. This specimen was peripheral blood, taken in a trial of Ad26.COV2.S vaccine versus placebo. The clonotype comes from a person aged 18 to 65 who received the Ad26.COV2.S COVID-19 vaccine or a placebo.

Here the CDR3 DNA reads TGTGCCAGCAGCTTATCACAGCTAAATGAGCAGTTCTTC. Amino acid sequence: CASSLSQLNEQFF. This chain links TRBV7-8 with TRBJ2-1; no clear D. Trimming cost V 2 bases and J 7 bases, with 9 bases left between them. Germline assignment: CDR1 SGHVS and CDR2 FQNEAQ. The CDR3 loop spans 13 amino acids.